What follows are 29 T cell receptor beta chains derived from one specimen sequenced in a study of naive and memory T cell subsets. Two oligonucleotides, mixed equimolar, formed the beta constant-region primer covering TRBC1 and TRBC2. TCRdb fed the UMI-ligation and nested PCR reads into MiXCR, producing one record per CDR3 protein. The data hold about 21,000 distinct CDR3 sequences, with about 11% observed a single time. The material sequenced was central memory CD8+ T cells from blood. These receptors all stem from a human donor in good health.

In nucleotides, the CDR3 is TGCGCCAGCAGCCTCCGGGCTCTGGGGAGCAATCAGCCCCAGCATTTT. It encodes CASSLRALGSNQPQHF. The gene calls are TRBV4-1 and TRBJ1-5; D is unresolved. The CDR3 contains 16 residues. Germline CDR1 and CDR2: MGHRA and YSYEKL. Trimming cost V 4 bases and J 1 base, with 14 bases left between them.

The table lists this clonotype with many counts. The genes are TRBV6-6 and TRBJ2-5; 8 nucleotides agree with TRBD1. Germline values: CDR1 MNHNY, CDR2 SVGAGI (reference sequence). The CDR3 consists of 15 residues. J lost 5 bases, V lost 2 bases, and 7 bases had no gene match. The CDR3 sequence is CASSYGTHRGETQYF. The CDR3 coding sequence is TGTGCCAGCAGTTACGGGACCCACAGGGGGGAGACCCAGTACTTC.

This chain uses TRBV27 with TRBJ2-3; D not resolved. The V end was cut by 4 bases, the J end by 3 bases, with 8 bases between. Germline CDR1 reads MNHEY; CDR2 reads SMNVEV (reference sequence). This CDR3 comprises 13 residues. The CDR3 spells CASSSSPTDTQYF. The CDR3 nucleotides read TGTGCCAGCAGTTCGAGCCCGACAGATACGCAGTATTTT.

This clonotype was recorded many times. V and J are TRBV27 and TRBJ2-1, with TRBD1 matching over 8 bases. Looked up from germline, CDR1 is MNHEY and CDR2 is SMNVEV (reference sequence). The trim removed 7 bases at V and 7 bases at J, leaving 15 bases unmatched. The CDR3 runs 16 residues. The CDR3 sequence is CASTRGGAGGLNEQFF. The CDR3 DNA sequence: TGTGCCAGCACCCGAGGGGGTGCAGGGGGCTTGAATGAGCAGTTCTTC.

This clonotype appeared a few times. The chain couples TRBV20-1 to TRBJ2-5; D may be TRBD1 (5 bases). CDR1 is DFQATT and CDR2 is SNEGSKA in the germline V gene (reference sequence). The V gene lost 0 bases and the J gene lost 5 bases, with 19 bases spanning the gap. The CDR3 covers 16 residues. The CDR3 region is CSARDYEVQGLETQYF. The CDR3 region has the DNA TGCAGTGCTAGAGATTACGAGGTTCAGGGTCTGGAGACCCAGTACTTC.

A few counts support this clonotype. A clone one base away is much larger, so this may be a read error. The chain recombines TRBV7-8 with TRBJ2-3; weak D call: TRBD2 (5 bases). The germline V gene encodes CDR1 SGHVS and CDR2 FQNEAQ. V was trimmed by 5 bases and J by 2 bases, leaving 17 bases between them. This CDR3 has 16 amino acids. CDR3 nucleotides: TGTGCCAGCAGCCCCCGGCTAGCACGTCTCACAGATACGCAGTATTTT. The encoded protein is CASSPRLARLTDTQYF. Combining the CDR3 with reference TRBV7-8 and TRBJ2-3 gives the whole variable domain GAGVSQSPRYKVAKRGQDVALRCDPISGHVSLFWYQQALGQGPEFLTYFQNEAQLDKSGLPSDRFFAERPEGSVSTLKIQRTQQEDSAVYLCASSPRLARLTDTQYFGPGTRLTVL.

This clonotype was observed a handful of times. The rearrangement links TRBV6-5 to TRBJ2-1; D is unclear. CDR1 MNHEY and CDR2 SVGAGI come from the germline V gene. This CDR3 has 14 amino acids. The ends were cut back, 5 bases at V and 8 bases at J, with 16 bases in the middle. In nucleotides, the CDR3 is TGTGCCAGCAGTCCCCATTCCACGTACGATGAGCAGTTCTTC. This translates into CASSPHSTYDEQFF.

This sequence joins TRBV6-2 or TRBV6-3 and TRBJ1-1, with 7 nucleotides matching TRBD1. Germline trimming cut 7 bases from V and 0 bases from J; bases unmatched to any gene: 8. CDR1 MNHEY and CDR2 SVGEGT come from the germline V gene. The CDR3 sequence is 15 residues long. Written as DNA, the CDR3 is TGTGCCAGCACCGACCCAGGGGGAATGAACACTGAAGCTTTCTTT. It encodes CASTDPGGMNTEAFF.

The V gene is TRBV9, the J gene TRBJ2-1; 13 bases line up with TRBD2. This CDR3 contains 18 residues. The V gene end was trimmed by 4 bases and the J gene end by 7 bases; junction bases not matched to a gene: 14. Germline assignment: CDR1 SGDLS and CDR2 YYNGEE. CDR3 region: CASSITIGGTSGKNEQFF. CDR3 nucleotides: TGTGCCAGCAGCATCACCATAGGGGGGACTAGCGGGAAGAATGAGCAGTTCTTC.

At least ten counts were recorded for this clonotype. The CDR3 DNA sequence: TGTGCCAGCAGCGACCTGGGGGAAAATCAGCCCCAGCATTTT. Translated, it gives CASSDLGENQPQHF. V is TRBV6-1 and J is TRBJ1-5; perhaps TRBD1 as D (5 bases). This CDR3 is built from 14 residues. V was shortened by 6 bases and J by 4 bases, with 13 bases between the two germline ends. The germline CDR1 and CDR2 sequences are MNHNS and SASEGT.

J is TRBJ1-4 and V is TRBV10-3; D is undetermined. The CDR3 loop spans 22 amino acids. Germline CDR1 is ENHRY and CDR2 is SYGVKD. The V end lost 6 bases, the J end lost 0 bases, and 32 bases lay between the germline ends. The CDR3 coding sequence is TGTGCCATCAGCGCCTTTGAGAAGTATACAGCCCGCTGGTCGACAACTAATGAAAAACTGTTTTTT. Amino acids: CAISAFEKYTARWSTTNEKLFF.

This clonotype was counted ten times or more. The V gene is TRBV6-6, the J gene TRBJ2-2, with TRBD2 identical over 7 bases. J gave up 4 bases and V 7 bases, and 9 bases lay outside the gene matches. The CDR3 length is 15 residues. The germline gives CDR1 MNHNY, CDR2 SVGAGI (reference sequence). The CDR3 loop reads CASNLLAWSTGELFF. The CDR3 DNA sequence: TGTGCCAGCAATCTACTAGCGTGGAGCACCGGGGAGCTGTTTTTT.

This clonotype showed up just a few times. J is TRBJ2-7 and V is TRBV12-3 or TRBV12-4; 14 nucleotides align to TRBD2. J lost 6 bases, V lost 5 bases, and 9 bases had no gene match. This CDR3 has 16 amino acids. The CDR3 region is CASSKGTSGSLGEQYF. CDR3 bases: TGTGCCAGCAGTAAGGGGACTAGCGGGAGTTTGGGCGAGCAGTACTTC.

This clonotype was seen repeatedly, ten times or more. The chain joins TRBV6-9 to TRBJ1-2; 11 bases map to TRBD1. This CDR3 is built from 14 residues. V lost 7 bases and J lost 4; bases outside the gene matches: 5. CDR1 is MNHGY, CDR2 SVAAGI, per germline. The CDR3 DNA reads TGTGCCAGCACCCGGACAGGGGGCTTCTATGGCTACACCTTC. Residues: CASTRTGGFYGYTF.

The chain couples TRBV27 to TRBJ2-7; D possibly matches TRBD1 or TRBD2 (5 bases each). CDR1 and CDR2 (germline): MNHEY, SMNVEV (reference sequence). V lost 3 bases and J lost 5, with 11 bases in between. This CDR3 contains 13 residues. This CDR3 reads CASSFVWGNEQYF. In DNA, the CDR3 is TGTGCCAGCAGTTTCGTCTGGGGGAACGAGCAGTACTTC.

This clonotype was counted a single time. The junction and the germline gene differ at one end; a read error may be behind it. CDR3 region: CSALADLGTTQETQCF. DNA of the CDR3: TGCAGTGCCCTAGCGGACCTAGGGACCACACAAGAGACCCAGTGCTTC. J is TRBJ2-5 and V is TRBV20-1, with 7 nucleotides matching TRBD2. The CDR3 has 16 amino acids. Germline-derived CDR1 and CDR2 are DFQATT and SNEGSKA (reference sequence).

This clonotype was detected ten times or more. This chain links TRBV7-9 with TRBJ1-2, with a weak D call TRBD1 (5 bases). V dropped 10 bases and J dropped 6 bases, with 15 bases sitting between them. Germline values: CDR1 SEHNR, CDR2 FQNEAQ (reference sequence). The CDR3 is made up of 12 amino acids. The CDR3 loop is CAITGGSDGYTF. CDR3 in DNA: TGTGCCATCACGGGGGGATCGGATGGCTACACCTTC.

The rearrangement uses TRBV7-9 and TRBJ1-2, with 9 bases aligning to TRBD1. The V gene end was trimmed by 5 bases and the J gene end by 8 bases; junction bases not matched to a gene: 3. This CDR3 region has 12 residues. Germline V gene data show CDR1 as SEHNR and CDR2 as FQNEAQ (reference sequence). The CDR3 sequence: CASSPGQGGYTF. In DNA, the CDR3 is TGTGCCAGCAGCCCGGGACAGGGAGGCTACACCTTC.

This clonotype was recorded many times. Here the CDR3 DNA reads TGTGCCAGCAGCTTTAGTGGGAACAATGAGCAGTTCTTC. Encoded protein: CASSFSGNNEQFF. The rearrangement links TRBV7-3 to TRBJ2-1; D gene uncertain. The CDR3 length is 13 residues. V was cut by 3 bases and J by 5 bases, with 8 bases left in between. In germline, CDR1 is SGHTA, CDR2 FQGTGA.

This clonotype was recorded at least ten times. The V gene is TRBV29-1, the J gene TRBJ2-1; D is perhaps TRBD2 (6 bases). The CDR3 extends over 13 amino acids. Germline V gives CDR1 SQVTM, CDR2 ANQGSEA. V lost 2 bases and J 9 bases, leaving 14 bases between the germline ends. The CDR3 reads CSVERGILAEQFF. The CDR3 DNA reads TGCAGCGTTGAACGGGGGATACTTGCTGAGCAGTTCTTC.

This clonotype was observed a few times. V and J are TRBV30 and TRBJ2-7, with no clear D. With 1 base removed from V and 2 bases from J, the gap between germline ends came to 15 bases. CDR1 and CDR2 (germline): GTSNPN, SVGIG (reference sequence). The CDR3 runs to 15 residues. CDR3 residues: CAWSAGSGSTYEQYF. The DNA for the CDR3 is TGTGCCTGGAGTGCCGGATCCGGGTCTACCTACGAGCAGTACTTC.

This clonotype occurred many times. The chain links TRBV7-9 to TRBJ1-2; perhaps TRBD1 as D (5 bases). The CDR3 length is 16 residues. Trimming took 5 bases from V and 4 from J, leaving 20 bases between them. Germline V CDR1 and CDR2: SEHNR, FQNEAQ (reference sequence). CDR3 amino acids: CASSRAPGSVIYGYTF. CDR3 nucleotides: TGTGCCAGCAGCCGGGCCCCAGGGTCGGTCATCTATGGCTACACCTTC.

The chain combines TRBV6-2 or TRBV6-3 with TRBJ2-2; D is possibly TRBD2 (6 bases). CDR3 length: 19 amino acids. Germline V lookup: CDR1 MNHEY, CDR2 SVGEGT. V was pared by 0 bases and J by 1 base, with 18 bases between. CDR3 coding DNA: TGTGCCAGCAGTTACTCTATGACTCGGCACGGGGGGAACACCGGGGAGCTGTTTTTT. It is translated as CASSYSMTRHGGNTGELFF.

This clonotype turned up a few times. This chain links TRBV5-5 with TRBJ2-3, with D possibly called TRBD1 or TRBD2 (5 bases each). The CDR3 is 15 residues long. Trimming shortened V by 3 bases and J by 2 bases, and 13 bases separated the two germline ends. Germline assignment: CDR1 SGHKS and CDR2 YYEKEE (reference sequence). This chain's CDR3 is CASSWDRPFTDTQYF. Here the CDR3 DNA reads TGTGCCAGCAGCTGGGACCGCCCTTTCACAGATACGCAGTATTTT.

The chain employs TRBV5-1 and TRBJ2-5, with TRBD2 matching over 8 bases. V shed 4 bases, J shed 1 base, and the junction held 12 bases outside the gene matches. Germline CDR1 SGHRS, CDR2 YFSETQ. The CDR3 covers 17 residues. CDR3 nucleotide sequence: TGCGCCAGCAGCGCCTACCATGCGGGGGGATTCCAAGAGACCCAGTACTTC. Its translation: CASSAYHAGGFQETQYF. The full variable domain, rest sourced from reference TRBV5-1 and TRBJ2-5, is KAGVTQTPRYLIKTRGQQVTLSCSPISGHRSVSWYQQTPGQGLQFLFEYFSETQRNKGNFPGRFSGRQFSNSRSEMNVSTLELGDSALYLCASSAYHAGGFQETQYFGPGTRLLVL.

By its share, this clonotype is large. The chain employs TRBV3-1 and TRBJ2-1; 12 nucleotides match TRBD2. Germline V gene data show CDR1 as LGHDT and CDR2 as YNNKEL (reference sequence). With 3 bases clipped from V and 7 bases from J, the junction kept 7 bases outside the gene matches. The length of the CDR3 is 16 residues. The CDR3 protein is CASSHQLAGGRNEQFF. The DNA of the CDR3 is TGTGCCAGCAGCCATCAACTAGCGGGAGGAAGGAATGAGCAGTTCTTC.

The chain employs TRBV5-4 and TRBJ1-2, with D unresolved. CDR1 and CDR2 from the germline V gene are SGHNT and YYREEE (reference sequence). The CDR3 is made up of 13 amino acids. Between the trimmed V and J ends, which lost 4 bases and 4 bases, there was a span of 11 bases. CDR3 sequence (DNA): TGTGCCAGCAGCCCCGGACCTCTCTATGGCTACACCTTC. This encodes CASSPGPLYGYTF.

V is TRBV7-9 and J is TRBJ2-5, with D tentatively TRBD2 (5 bases). The V gene lost 0 bases and the J gene lost 4 bases, with 15 bases spanning the gap. This CDR3 has 16 residues. Germline values: CDR1 SEHNR, CDR2 FQNEAQ (reference sequence). CDR3 amino acids: CASSLAFRGVGETQYF. The DNA of the CDR3 is TGTGCCAGCAGCTTAGCCTTTCGGGGAGTGGGAGAGACCCAGTACTTC.

On this clonotype itself: Mismatch with germline at one junction end may stem from a read error. The chain is built from TRBV6-1 and TRBJ2-7; 11 nucleotides match TRBD2. Germline V gives CDR1 MNHNS, CDR2 SASEGT. The CDR3 is made up of 15 amino acids. This CDR3 reads CASSEFSGRADERYF. DNA of the CDR3: TGTGCCAGCAGTGAATTTAGCGGGAGGGCCGACGAGCGGTACTTC.